The 14 T cell receptor beta chains listed next were all sequenced from one sample in a study of beta chain features in type 1 diabetes. Every bit of the isolated RNA underwent reverse transcription, so sequencing read expressed TCRB transcripts. The method was immunoSEQ multiplex PCR; TCRdb's version includes in-frame clones alone and lacks a portion of them. Found here are 95,000 to 150,000 clones, around 15% of them singletons; the top ten hold about 2.4%. The study's findings and limits: A moderate, significant TCRB CDR3 shortening appeared in type 1 diabetes across four CD4+ subsets.

Antigen specificity for these receptors is unknown. The source material was central memory CD4+ T cells from blood. These receptors were collected from a man aged 18 to 29 with type 1 diabetes.

This clone was seen at least ten times. This rearrangement joins TRBV28 to TRBJ2-3, with 10 bases lining up with TRBD1. The CDR3 is 19 amino acids. J was trimmed by 5 bases and V by 5 bases; bases with no gene match: 19. CDR1 is MDHEN, CDR2 SYDVKM, per germline. CDR3 amino acids: CASSPLRDRGNGQRDTQYF. Written as DNA, the CDR3 is TGTGCCAGCAGTCCACTCCGGGACAGGGGCAACGGTCAGAGAGATACGCAGTATTTT.

The rearrangement links TRBV29-1 to TRBJ2-3, with 12 bases identical to TRBD2. Germline V lookup: CDR1 SQVTM, CDR2 ANQGSEA. The CDR3 loop spans 16 amino acids. V dropped 6 bases and J dropped 5; count of bases not matched to a gene: 12. Here the CDR3 reads CSVRGDLAGGQDTQYF. CDR3 in DNA: TGCAGCGTCCGGGGAGACCTAGCGGGGGGGCAAGATACGCAGTATTTT.

This clone has only a few counts. In DNA, the CDR3 is TGTGCCAGCAGCGTAGATCCCCTAGCGGGAGCCCTCTACGAGCAGTACTTC. Translating it yields CASSVDPLAGALYEQYF. V and J are TRBV9 and TRBJ2-7, with 10 positions matching TRBD2. This CDR3 is 17 amino acids long. J was trimmed by 3 bases and V by 0 bases; bases with no gene match: 9. The germline V gene encodes CDR1 SGDLS and CDR2 YYNGEE.

The V gene is TRBV6-1, the J gene TRBJ2-1, with D possibly TRBD2 on 6 matching bases. Germline V lookup: CDR1 MNHNS, CDR2 SASEGT. This CDR3 spans 14 amino acids. V dropped 4 bases and J dropped 3 bases, with 10 bases sitting between them. The CDR3 bases are TGTGCCAGCAGTGCTGGTAGCGGCTACAATGAGCAGTTCTTC. This codes for CASSAGSGYNEQFF.

This clone was counted at least ten times. The chain employs TRBV9 and TRBJ2-3, with D possibly matching TRBD2 (5 bases). The CDR3 has 14 residues. Germline CDR1 is SGDLS and CDR2 is YYNGEE. V was cut by 1 base and J by 5 bases, with 11 bases left in between. CDR3 amino acids: CASSVLIRGDTQYF. In DNA, the CDR3 is TGTGCCAGCAGCGTATTAATCCGGGGAGATACGCAGTATTTT.

The rearrangement links TRBV14 to TRBJ2-6; 7 positions agree with TRBD1. The J segment lost 3 bases and the V segment lost 7 bases, leaving 3 bases of the junction unmatched. The CDR3 length is 14 residues. The germline gives CDR1 SGHDN, CDR2 FVKESK. CDR3 DNA sequence: TGTGCCAGCACACAGGGGAATGGGGCCAACGTCCTGACTTTC. This codes for CASTQGNGANVLTF.

This clone was observed a handful of times. This sequence joins TRBV6-5 and TRBJ2-3, with TRBD1 identical over 7 bases. Germline values: CDR1 MNHEY, CDR2 SVGAGI. Trimming cost V 5 bases and J 2 bases; bases outside gene matches: 7. The CDR3 length is 15 residues. CDR3 nucleotides: TGTGCCAGCAGTACCAGGGGGTTAACCACAGATACGCAGTATTTT. It is translated as CASSTRGLTTDTQYF.

The CDR3 region is CASSLGDGYTF. The CDR3, as DNA: TGTGCCAGCTCCCTAGGGGATGGCTACACCTTC. V is TRBV18 and J is TRBJ1-2, with TRBD1 as a possible D gene (5 bases). The germline V and J ends were trimmed by 6 bases and 6 bases, with 8 bases remaining between them. The CDR3 runs to 11 residues. Germline assignment: CDR1 KGHSH and CDR2 LQKENI.

This clone was counted only a few times. The chain uses TRBV28 and TRBJ2-5, with no clear D. Germline-derived CDR1 and CDR2 are MDHEN and SYDVKM. V was pared by 3 bases and J by 1 base, with 3 bases between. The CDR3 contains 12 residues. CDR3 sequence (DNA): TGTGCCAGCAGTTTGGTCCAAGAGACCCAGTACTTC. This codes for CASSLVQETQYF.

The CDR3 DNA reads as TGTGCCAGCAGTTTAAGGGCCCGAGAGACCCAGTACTTC. Its translation: CASSLRARETQYF. V and J are TRBV27 and TRBJ2-5, with D unclear. Germline CDR1 is MNHEY and CDR2 is SMNVEV (reference sequence). V lost 2 bases and J 4 bases, leaving 8 bases between the germline ends. The CDR3 is made up of 13 amino acids.

At least ten counts were recorded for this clone. V gene TRBV7-2 combines with J gene TRBJ2-5; D remains ambiguous. The CDR3 length is 11 residues. Germline lookup yields CDR1 SGHTA and CDR2 FQGNSA. V was cut by 6 bases and J by 5 bases, with 7 bases left in between. The CDR3 bases are TGTGCCAGCAGAATAGGGGAGACCCAGTACTTC. Protein sequence: CASRIGETQYF.

In this sample, this clone turned up a few times. The J gene is TRBJ2-2, the V gene TRBV6-4; no clear D gene. CDR3 length equals 12 residues. Trimming cost V 1 base and J 8 bases, with 5 bases left between them. Per germline, CDR1 MRHNA and CDR2 SNTAGT. CDR3 in amino acids: CASSDYVGELFF. The CDR3 nucleotides read TGTGCCAGCAGTGACTATGTGGGGGAGCTGTTTTTT.

This clone has only a few counts. This sequence joins TRBV30 and TRBJ2-1; TRBD1 might be the D (5 bases). The CDR3 runs to 12 residues. Germline CDR1 reads GTSNPN; CDR2 reads SVGIG (reference sequence). The V end was cut by 5 bases, the J end by 9 bases, with 14 bases between. The DNA for the CDR3 is TGTGCCTGGGGCAGGGCCGGTAGTGAGCAGTTCTTC. It translates to CAWGRAGSEQFF.

This clone came up a few times. The chain joins TRBV2 to TRBJ1-1; 7 nucleotides agree with TRBD1. V lost 5 bases, J lost 5 bases, and 5 bases stayed unmatched. The CDR3 consists of 13 residues. In germline, CDR1 is SNHLY, CDR2 FYNNEI. The CDR3 region is CASSTDRETEAFF. The CDR3 DNA sequence: TGTGCCAGCAGTACAGACAGGGAGACTGAAGCTTTCTTT.